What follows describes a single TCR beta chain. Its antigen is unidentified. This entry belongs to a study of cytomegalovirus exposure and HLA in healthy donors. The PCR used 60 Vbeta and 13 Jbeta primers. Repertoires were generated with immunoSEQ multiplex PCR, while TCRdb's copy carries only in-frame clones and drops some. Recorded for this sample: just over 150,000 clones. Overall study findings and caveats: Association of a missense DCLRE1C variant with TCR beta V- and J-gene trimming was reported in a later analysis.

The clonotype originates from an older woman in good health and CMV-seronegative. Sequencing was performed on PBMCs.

CDR3 in amino acids: CASSQLTVLENEQFF. CDR3 nucleotides: TGTGCCAGCAGTCAATTGACCGTCCTGGAGAATGAGCAGTTCTTC. The chain has TRBV25-1 and TRBJ2-1; D unresolved. V lost 5 bases and J 7 bases, leaving 18 bases between the germline ends. The germline gives CDR1 MGHDK, CDR2 SYGVNS. The CDR3 contains 15 residues.